These 5 T cell receptor beta chains were all obtained from the same sample, sequenced in a study of regulatory T cells in long-lasting Graves disease. Time point specified: persistent/refractory GD, antithyroid drugs over 5 years with positive TRAb. With RNA extracted from PBMCs as input, the TCR library was made. Sequencing libraries for TCR beta were prepared with iRepertoire HTBI primers and Arm-PCR of CDR3 regions. In TCRdb, the multiplex PCR reads were re-called with MiXCR into one record per CDR3 protein. The sample lists about 470,000 distinct CDR3 sequences; less than 25% were seen once. The specimen was peripheral blood mononuclear cells (PBMCs), collected when the disease was refractory, from a patient treated with antithyroid drugs. The receptors were sampled from a female donor with Graves disease.

This clonotype showed up just a few times. The genes are TRBV30 and TRBJ1-1, with 7 bases lining up with TRBD1. Germline V gives CDR1 GTSNPN, CDR2 SVGIG (reference sequence). Trimming took 5 bases from V and 3 from J; bases not matched to a gene: 9. The CDR3 is made up of 14 amino acids. Here the CDR3 DNA reads TGTGCCTGGCCTCAGACAGGGTCGGACACTGAAGCTTTCTTT. Its protein product is CAWPQTGSDTEAFF.

This clonotype was detected only a few times. The germline gene is not matched at one end of the junction; a read error may be the cause. This chain links TRBV20-1 with TRBJ2-5; D is uncertain. The germline CDR1 and CDR2 sequences are DFQATT and SNEGSKA (reference sequence). This CDR3 is built from 13 residues. The chain's CDR3 is CSAREWDGPSLSF. For the CDR3, the DNA is TGCAGTGCTAGAGAGTGGGATGGGCCTAGTTTGAGCTTC.

The sample holds a few counts of this clonotype. The chain is built from TRBV5-6 and TRBJ1-2; a possible D gene is TRBD1 (5 bases). From germline, CDR1 is SGHDT and CDR2 YYEEEE. The germline V and J ends were trimmed by 4 bases and 13 bases, with 14 bases remaining between them. The CDR3 length is 11 residues. Written as DNA, the CDR3 is TGTGCCAGCAGCGTTCAGACGGACACCACCTTC. Protein sequence: CASSVQTDTTF.

This clonotype turned up a few times. This chain connects TRBV19 to TRBJ2-5; TRBD2 might be the D (5 bases). This CDR3 contains 13 residues. Germline V gene sequence: CDR1 LNHDA, CDR2 SQIVND (reference sequence). Trimming left V 5 bases short and J 1 base short, with 8 bases between. CDR3 sequence: CASSAGRQETQYF. As DNA, the CDR3 is TGTGCCAGTAGTGCGGGCCGCCAAGAGACCCAGTACTTC.

The V gene is TRBV7-3, the J gene TRBJ2-5, with 8 bases identical to TRBD1. The junction had 7 bases not matched to a gene; V was cut back by 5 bases and J by 5 bases. Looked up from germline, CDR1 is SGHTA and CDR2 is FQGTGA. CDR3 size: 14 residues. In nucleotides, the CDR3 is TGTGCCAGCAGCACGACAGGGGACGAGGAGACCCAGTACTTC. This encodes CASSTTGDEETQYF.